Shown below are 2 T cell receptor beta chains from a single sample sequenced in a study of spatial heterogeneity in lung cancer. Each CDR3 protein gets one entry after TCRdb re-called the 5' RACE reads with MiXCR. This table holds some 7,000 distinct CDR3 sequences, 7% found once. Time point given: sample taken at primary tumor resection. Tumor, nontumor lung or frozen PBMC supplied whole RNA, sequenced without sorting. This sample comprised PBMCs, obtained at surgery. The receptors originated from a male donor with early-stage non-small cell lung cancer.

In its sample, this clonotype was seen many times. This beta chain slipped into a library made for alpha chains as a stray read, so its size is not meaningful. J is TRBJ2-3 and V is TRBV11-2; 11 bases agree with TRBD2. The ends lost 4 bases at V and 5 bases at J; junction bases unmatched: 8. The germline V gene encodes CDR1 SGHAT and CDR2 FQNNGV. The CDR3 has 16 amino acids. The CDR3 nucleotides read TGTGCCAGCAGCTCTCCGACTAGCGGGGTCCTAGATACGCAGTATTTT. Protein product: CASSSPTSGVLDTQYF.

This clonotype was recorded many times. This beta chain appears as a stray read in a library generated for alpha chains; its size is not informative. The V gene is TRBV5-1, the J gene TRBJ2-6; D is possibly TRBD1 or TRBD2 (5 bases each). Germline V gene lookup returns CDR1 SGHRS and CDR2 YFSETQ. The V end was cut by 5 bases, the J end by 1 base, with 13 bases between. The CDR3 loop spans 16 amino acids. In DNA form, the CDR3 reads TGCGCCAGCAGTCCAGAGGGGCCTTCTGGGGCCAACGTCCTGACTTTC. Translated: CASSPEGPSGANVLTF.